This passage covers 26 T cell receptor beta chains from one sample sequenced in a study of T-cell reconstitution after alpha-beta-depleted transplantation in children. Library preparation (for TCRbeta) was performed with unique molecular identifiers. TCRdb independently ran MiXCR on the PCR reads; one entry per CDR3 protein. The sample carries about 250,000 distinct CDR3 sequences, roughly a quarter recorded once. Specimen: PBMCs, mostly from graft donor cells, collected 360 days after TCRalphabeta/CD19-depleted stem cell transplant. The receptor set was obtained from a female patient aged 2-15 years who had a stem cell transplant for congenital amegakaryocytic thrombocytopenia, so the T cells may come from the graft donor.

This clonotype appeared a few times. The V call is TRBV3-1, the J call TRBJ2-7, with 11 bases aligning to TRBD2. The CDR3 is 18 amino acids. After removal of 4 bases from V and 0 bases from J, the junction contained 11 bases not matched to a gene. Germline V lookup: CDR1 LGHDT, CDR2 YNNKEL (reference sequence). CDR3 protein: CASSRSPLAGASSYEQYF. Here the CDR3 DNA reads TGTGCCAGCAGCCGTTCGCCACTAGCGGGGGCAAGCTCCTACGAGCAGTACTTC.

This clonotype was counted only a few times. The rearrangement uses TRBV15 and TRBJ2-1, with TRBD2 as a possible D gene (5 bases). V dropped 5 bases and J dropped 9 bases, with 14 bases sitting between them. CDR1 and CDR2 (germline): LNHNV, YYDKDF (reference sequence). The CDR3 has 13 residues. The CDR3 protein is CATSDFPRGEQFF. The CDR3 region has the DNA TGTGCCACCAGCGATTTCCCCCGGGGTGAGCAGTTCTTC.

The chain joins TRBV15 to TRBJ2-7; D not certain. The germline CDR1 and CDR2 sequences are LNHNV and YYDKDF (reference sequence). The CDR3 is made up of 12 amino acids. Trimming took 0 bases from V and 1 from J, leaving 1 base between them. CDR3 residues: CATSRDSYEQYF. For the CDR3, the DNA is TGTGCCACCAGCAGAGATTCCTACGAGCAGTACTTC.

The chain joins TRBV11-2 to TRBJ2-4; maybe TRBD2 (5 bases). The V gene's germline CDR1 is SGHAT and CDR2 FQNNGV. The CDR3 is 14 residues long. Trimming cost V 3 bases and J 6 bases, with 12 bases left between them. CDR3: CASSFTGSLNIQYF. As DNA, the CDR3 is TGTGCCAGCAGCTTCACGGGAAGCTTAAACATTCAGTACTTC.

This sequence joins TRBV6-1 and TRBJ2-7; D remains unclear. Trimming shortened V by 5 bases and J by 2 bases, and 16 bases separated the two germline ends. Germline CDR1 MNHNS, CDR2 SASEGT. The CDR3 sequence is 15 residues long. The CDR3 coding sequence is TGTGCCAGCAGTCTAACGGCTAGTGGGCCCTACGAGCAGTACTTC. This translates into CASSLTASGPYEQYF.

The chain couples TRBV11-2 to TRBJ2-1; TRBD2 matches 14 bases. This CDR3 contains 15 residues. Germline V lookup: CDR1 SGHAT, CDR2 FQNNGV. The J segment lost 9 bases and the V segment lost 4 bases, leaving 5 bases of the junction unmatched. The CDR3 loop reads CASSYGTSGSGEQFF. The CDR3 bases are TGTGCCAGCAGCTACGGGACTAGCGGGAGCGGTGAGCAGTTCTTC.

This clonotype was seen a few times. The chain links TRBV12-3 or TRBV12-4 to TRBJ2-3; no firm D call. V lost 5 bases to trimming and J lost 5 bases, with 8 bases between them. The CDR3 is made up of 12 amino acids. CDR3 DNA: TGTGCCAGCAGTGCTATCGGAGATACGCAGTATTTT. Its protein is CASSAIGDTQYF.

This clonotype was observed a handful of times. The chain has TRBV12-3 or TRBV12-4 and TRBJ1-2; D remains unclear. The CDR3 consists of 14 residues. The V end lost 6 bases, the J end lost 2 bases, and 13 bases lay between the germline ends. The CDR3 nucleotides read TGTGCCAGCAGCCATTCCCTGATAAACTATGGCTACACCTTC. It specifies CASSHSLINYGYTF.

The J gene is TRBJ2-1, the V gene TRBV20-1, with TRBD2 matching 11 bases. V trimming: 6 bases; J trimming: 8 bases; junction bases outside the gene matches: 15. The CDR3 is made up of 16 amino acids. Germline CDR1 and CDR2: DFQATT and SNEGSKA (reference sequence). CDR3 loop: CSAERSGRAAIDEQFF. The CDR3 nucleotides are TGCAGTGCGGAGCGTAGCGGGAGGGCCGCTATCGATGAGCAGTTCTTC.

This clonotype was counted between two and nine times. J is TRBJ2-3 and V is TRBV7-3; TRBD2 matches at 11 bases. After removal of 5 bases from V and 4 bases from J, the junction contained 8 bases not matched to a gene. The CDR3 sequence is 16 residues long. Germline values: CDR1 SGHTA, CDR2 FQGTGA. CDR3 sequence reads: CASSPTPGLAADTQYF. The CDR3 nucleotides read TGTGCCAGCAGCCCCACGCCGGGACTAGCGGCAGATACGCAGTATTTT.

In its sample, this clonotype was seen many times. The chain has TRBV3-1 and TRBJ2-2; D is ambiguous. Germline CDR1 reads LGHDT; CDR2 reads YNNKEL (reference sequence). The CDR3 loop spans 14 amino acids. V lost 0 bases, J lost 7 bases, and 9 bases lay in between. The CDR3 loop is CASSQDIQIGELFF. DNA of the CDR3: TGTGCCAGCAGCCAAGATATACAGATCGGGGAGCTGTTTTTT. The full variable domain, in which reference TRBV3-1 and TRBJ2-2 provide the parts outside the CDR3, is DTAVSQTPKYLVTQMGNDKSIKCEQNLGHDTMYWYKQDSKKFLKIMFSYNNKELIINETVPNRFSPKSPDKAHLNLHINSLELGDSAVYFCASSQDIQIGELFFGEGSRLTVL.

The chain uses TRBV5-8 and TRBJ2-1; 7 bases are a match to TRBD1. The J segment lost 9 bases and the V segment lost 4 bases, leaving 4 bases of the junction unmatched. Per germline, CDR1 SGHTS and CDR2 YDEGEE. CDR3 length equals 12 residues. The CDR3 nucleotides read TGTGCCAGCAGCATCAGACAGGGTGAGCAGTTCTTC. Encoded protein: CASSIRQGEQFF.

Turning to this clonotype: The CDR3 does not end in the conserved phenylalanine or tryptophan, so this is likely a read error. In DNA, the CDR3 is TGCAGCGTCCTTACAGGAGGTGGAAACACCATATATTAT. Translating gives CSVLTGGGNTIYY. The V call is TRBV29-1, the J call TRBJ1-3; tentative D call: TRBD1 (5 bases). This CDR3 comprises 13 residues. V gave up 6 bases and J gave up 3 bases, with 12 bases separating them. Germline V gene lookup returns CDR1 SQVTM and CDR2 ANQGSEA.

This clonotype was seen more than once but under ten times. This chain uses TRBV3-1 with TRBJ2-7; D not certain. The germline CDR1 and CDR2 sequences are LGHDT and YNNKEL (reference sequence). The CDR3 runs to 13 residues. V lost 3 bases and J lost 0, with 6 bases in between. The CDR3: CASSHKASYEQYF. In DNA, the CDR3 is TGTGCCAGCAGCCACAAGGCCTCCTACGAGCAGTACTTC.

CDR3 in amino acids: CASSLGLLGRKNTEAFF. The CDR3 nucleotides read TGCGCCAGCAGCTTGGGGTTGTTGGGACGTAAGAACACTGAAGCTTTCTTT. The chain is built from TRBV5-1 and TRBJ1-1; D may be TRBD1 (5 bases). V was cut by 0 bases and J by 1 base, with 16 bases left in between. The CDR3 spans 17 residues. Per the germline V gene, CDR1 is SGHRS and CDR2 is YFSETQ.

This clonotype turned up a few times. The V and J genes are TRBV24-1 and TRBJ2-3; 7 nucleotides agree with TRBD1. Trimming at V came to 3 bases and at J to 2 bases, leaving 7 bases not matched to a gene. CDR3 size: 16 residues. The germline CDR1 and CDR2 sequences are KGHDR and SFDVKD. The chain's CDR3 is CATSDPQTGNTDTQYF. DNA for the CDR3: TGTGCCACCAGTGATCCACAGACAGGGAACACAGATACGCAGTATTTT.

On this clonotype: A read error may account for a junction end that differs from germline. The rearrangement joins TRBV12-3 or TRBV12-4 to TRBJ2-3; a possible D gene is TRBD2 (5 bases). CDR3 length: 12 amino acids. CDR3 nucleotide sequence: TGTGCCAGAAGTTTCGGGGAAGATACGCAGTATTTT. Translating gives CARSFGEDTQYF.

This chain connects TRBV12-3 or TRBV12-4 to TRBJ2-1, with TRBD2 matching over 11 bases. Losses at the gene ends were 6 bases for V and 9 bases for J; bases not matched to a gene: 10. This CDR3 has 15 residues. The CDR3 protein is CASSQRLAGFAEQFF. The CDR3, as DNA: TGTGCCAGCAGCCAAAGACTAGCGGGGTTCGCTGAGCAGTTCTTC.

CDR3 in DNA: TGCGCCAGCAGCCAAGATCTCTTAAAGACCCAGTACTTC. Its translation: CASSQDLLKTQYF. The chain uses TRBV4-1 and TRBJ2-5; no reliable D call. V shed 0 bases and J shed 6 bases, with 8 bases lying between them. Germline values: CDR1 MGHRA, CDR2 YSYEKL. The CDR3 covers 13 residues.

In regard to this clonotype: A much larger clone sits a single nucleotide away, making a read error possible. The CDR3 sequence: CAITESSLSFGEQYF. CDR3 coding DNA: TGTGCCATCACTGAGTCGAGTCTGTCGTTCGGTGAGCAGTACTTC. The chain joins TRBV10-3 to TRBJ2-7; D is unresolved. The length of the CDR3 is 15 residues. The V gene's germline CDR1 is ENHRY and CDR2 SYGVKD.

The chain has TRBV11-1 and TRBJ2-3, with D possibly called TRBD1 or TRBD2 (5 bases each). The germline V gene has CDR1 SGHAT and CDR2 FQDESV (reference sequence). Trimming cost V 5 bases and J 4 bases, with 25 bases left between them. This CDR3 region has 18 residues. CDR3 in DNA: TGTGCCAGCAGCACCACGCCCGACGGGGCTGGGATTGCAGATACGCAGTATTTT. Protein: CASSTTPDGAGIADTQYF.

This clonotype was detected only a few times. The rearrangement uses TRBV6-2 or TRBV6-3 and TRBJ2-1; 14 bases are shared with TRBD2. Germline trimming cut 7 bases from V and 10 bases from J; bases unmatched to any gene: 15. Looked up from germline, CDR1 is MNHEY and CDR2 is SVGEGT. CDR3 size: 17 residues. CDR3 loop: CASTEGLAGVLFGEQFF. The CDR3, as DNA: TGTGCCAGCACCGAGGGACTAGCGGGAGTCCTGTTCGGCGAGCAGTTCTTC.

The genes are TRBV7-8 and TRBJ2-7; no reliable D call. Per germline, CDR1 SGHVS and CDR2 FQNEAQ. Trimming pared 1 base from V and 2 bases from J, leaving 9 bases between. The CDR3 is made up of 14 amino acids. This chain's CDR3 is CASSLEARPYEQYF. The DNA for the CDR3 is TGTGCCAGCAGCTTAGAGGCCAGGCCCTACGAGCAGTACTTC.

The chain is built from TRBV9 and TRBJ2-2; 8 nucleotides line up with TRBD1. This CDR3 is built from 16 residues. V gave up 1 base and J gave up 3 bases; unmatched junction bases: 5. Germline V gene sequence: CDR1 SGDLS, CDR2 YYNGEE. The DNA for the CDR3 is TGTGCCAGCAGCGTACCCGAGACAGGGGACACCGGGGAGCTGTTTTTT. This gives the protein CASSVPETGDTGELFF.

The chain has TRBV20-1 and TRBJ1-1; a possible D gene is TRBD1 (6 bases). The CDR3 has 12 residues. Germline loops: CDR1 DFQATT, CDR2 SNEGSKA (reference sequence). Trimming removed 3 bases from V and 6 bases from J, with 11 bases in between. The CDR3 protein is CSASSGAAEAFF. CDR3 coding DNA: TGCAGTGCTAGTTCAGGGGCGGCTGAAGCTTTCTTT.

The chain recombines TRBV20-1 with TRBJ2-4, with D unclear. V was clipped by 0 bases and J by 0 bases, with 12 bases between them. CDR3 length: 16 amino acids. Looked up from germline, CDR1 is DFQATT and CDR2 is SNEGSKA (reference sequence). The CDR3 loop is CSARDLIGLAKNIQYF. The CDR3 DNA follows: TGCAGTGCTAGAGATCTCATAGGGTTAGCCAAAAACATTCAGTACTTC.